Presented here are 32 T cell receptor beta chains from one specimen sequenced in a study of immune heterogeneity within non-small cell lung tumors. Amplifying TCR beta CDR3 involved multiplex PCR carried out with 32 V and 13 J primers. MiXCR, applied by TCRdb to the multiplex PCR reads, yields one record per CDR3 protein. Here the sample spans approximately 31,000 distinct CDR3 sequences, under 35% being singletons. The starting template was genomic DNA from bulk tumor, 450 to 650 ng per sample. Surgery yielded several widely spaced biopsies per primary tumor. Undergoing curative surgery were patients whose non-small cell lung cancer was untreated and newly diagnosed. Sequenced sample: lung tumor tissue. The receptors here all came from a man aged 35-49 years with non-small cell lung cancer.

The chain's CDR3 is CASSFQGRNTEAFF. The CDR3 nucleotides read TGTGCCAGCAGTTTCCAGGGGCGGAACACTGAAGCTTTCTTT. The rearrangement joins TRBV12-3 or TRBV12-4 to TRBJ1-1, with D perhaps matching TRBD1 (6 bases). V lost 3 bases to trimming and J lost 1 base, with 9 bases between them. This CDR3 is 14 amino acids long.

This clonotype occurred many times. The CDR3, as DNA: TGTGCCAGCAGCTTAAACTCACCGTACGAGCAGTACTTC. Translation gives CASSLNSPYEQYF. This chain joins TRBV11-3 and TRBJ2-7, with D unresolved. Germline values: CDR1 SGHNT, CDR2 YENEEA. Trimming took 2 bases from V and 4 from J, leaving 9 bases between them. There are 13 residues in the CDR3.

CDR3 nucleotide sequence: TGTGCCTGGAAACTCGAGGGGCATGAAAAACTGTTTTTT. Protein product: CAWKLEGHEKLFF. This chain links TRBV30 with TRBJ1-4; tentatively, D is TRBD1 (5 bases). Germline lookup yields CDR1 GTSNPN and CDR2 SVGIG (reference sequence). The length of the CDR3 is 13 residues. V was cut by 4 bases and J by 6 bases, with 12 bases left in between.

This clonotype occurred once. This may arise from a read error, as a much more abundant clone is one base away. Likely a read error: the CDR3 ends without its conserved phenylalanine or tryptophan. This chain links TRBV6-2 or TRBV6-3 with TRBJ1-3, with D perhaps TRBD1 (5 bases). This CDR3 has 16 amino acids. Trimming removed 6 bases at V and 1 base at J, with 16 bases between. Germline V gene data show CDR1 as MNHEY and CDR2 as SVGEGT. The CDR3 loop reads CASSAFGGGSGNTIYS. DNA for the CDR3: TGTGCCAGCAGCGCATTTGGGGGAGGATCTGGAAACACCATATATTCT.

This clonotype was observed at least ten times. The chain links TRBV5-1 to TRBJ2-2; the match to TRBD2 covers 11 bases. This CDR3 contains 17 residues. With 4 bases clipped from V and 0 bases from J, the junction kept 5 bases outside the gene matches. Germline CDR1 reads SGHRS; CDR2 reads YFSETQ. This chain's CDR3 is CASSEGTSGANTGELFF. CDR3 nucleotides: TGCGCCAGCAGCGAAGGGACTAGCGGAGCGAACACCGGGGAGCTGTTTTTT.

DNA of the CDR3: TGTGCCAGCAGTGCCGACAGGGTAAAGGCGTCCTACGAGCAGTACTTC. Translated, it gives CASSADRVKASYEQYF. V gene TRBV6-2 or TRBV6-3 combines with J gene TRBJ2-7; 7 nucleotides line up with TRBD1. The germline V gene encodes CDR1 MNHEY and CDR2 SVGEGT. This CDR3 region has 16 residues. Trimming removed 5 bases from V and 1 base from J; junction bases left unmatched: 11.

At least ten counts were recorded for this clonotype. This chain links TRBV2 with TRBJ1-2; a possible D gene is TRBD1 (5 bases). Germline CDR1 is SNHLY and CDR2 is FYNNEI. V lost 3 bases and J 2 bases, leaving 10 bases between the germline ends. This CDR3 region has 14 residues. CDR3 nucleotide sequence: TGTGCCAGCAGTGAGGGACGGACCAACTATGGCTACACCTTC. Protein sequence: CASSEGRTNYGYTF.

In the case of this clonotype: A clone one base away is much larger, so this may be a read error. The chain uses TRBV12-3 or TRBV12-4 and TRBJ2-7, with D perhaps TRBD1 or TRBD2 (5 bases each). This CDR3 has 14 amino acids. This chain's CDR3 is CASSPQWGSCEQYF. CDR3 bases: TGTGCCAGCAGTCCCCAATGGGGGTCCTGCGAGCAGTACTTC.

There are many counts of this clonotype. This CDR3 reads CASSSLSYNEQFF. The CDR3 DNA reads as TGCGCCAGCAGCTCCTTATCGTACAATGAGCAGTTCTTC. The V call is TRBV5-1, the J call TRBJ2-1; D gene unclear. Trimming cost V 3 bases and J 4 bases, with 8 bases left between them. This CDR3 comprises 13 residues. The germline V gene encodes CDR1 SGHRS and CDR2 YFSETQ.

With regard to this clonotype: A single base separates this from a much larger clone, so it may be a read error. J is TRBJ2-1 and V is TRBV6-2 or TRBV6-3; D is possibly TRBD2 (6 bases). Germline loops: CDR1 MNHEY, CDR2 SVGEGT. This CDR3 is built from 15 residues. The CDR3: CASWRDPSGYNEQSF. The CDR3 nucleotides read TGTGCCAGCTGGCGGGACCCATCAGGCTACAATGAGCAGTCCTTC.

Notes on this clonotype: The junction departs from the called germline gene at one end, perhaps through a read error. This chain links TRBV6-1 with TRBJ1-1, with TRBD1 as a possible D gene (5 bases). The germline CDR1 and CDR2 sequences are MNHNS and SASEGT. This CDR3 comprises 17 residues. CDR3 protein: CTSSPVGVGGKNTEAFF. The CDR3 coding sequence is TGTACCAGCAGTCCGGTGGGGGTTGGCGGGAAGAACACTGAAGCTTTCTTT.

V is TRBV20-1 and J is TRBJ1-5, with no clear D. Germline CDR1 DFQATT, CDR2 SNEGSKA (reference sequence). This CDR3 has 13 residues. Trimming stripped 6 bases from V and 6 bases from J, with 15 bases between. The CDR3 DNA is TGCAGTGCCCGGCCTGGTCCTAGTCAGCCCCAGCATTTT. Translation gives CSARPGPSQPQHF.

With regard to this clonotype: Being one base from a much bigger clone, this may be a read error. Without the conserved terminal phenylalanine or tryptophan, this CDR3 likely stems from a read error. This sequence joins TRBV6-2 or TRBV6-3 and TRBJ2-7; 10 bases fit TRBD2. This CDR3 has 15 amino acids. The V gene's germline CDR1 is MNHEY and CDR2 SVGEGT. V lost 6 bases, J lost 1 base, and 6 bases stayed unmatched. The CDR3 reads CASRYTSGASYEQYS. In nucleotides, the CDR3 is TGTGCCAGCAGATACACTAGCGGGGCTTCCTACGAGCAGTACTCC.

Regarding this clonotype: A read error is possible here, since a much larger clone lies one base away. V gene TRBV6-1 combines with J gene TRBJ1-6, with D maybe TRBD1 (5 bases). V was trimmed by 6 bases and J by 10 bases, leaving 19 bases between them. Germline V gene sequence: CDR1 MNHNS, CDR2 SASEGT. The CDR3 consists of 15 residues. CDR3 region: CASRHGGGDRSPLHF. CDR3 nucleotides: TGTGCCAGCAGGCACGGGGGGGGGGATAGATCACCCCTCCACTTT.

In its sample, this clonotype is medium-sized (0.01 to 0.1%). The V and J genes are TRBV12-3 or TRBV12-4 and TRBJ1-2, with 8 bases aligning to TRBD1. The CDR3 covers 14 residues. J lost 4 bases, V lost 7 bases, and 8 bases had no gene match. The CDR3, as DNA: TGTGCCAGCAATTCGGACAGGGTGGGCTATGGCTACACCTTC. As protein: CASNSDRVGYGYTF.

A few counts support this clonotype. This chain links TRBV13 with TRBJ2-1; D is uncertain. V shed 0 bases and J shed 6 bases, with 3 bases lying between them. Looked up from germline, CDR1 is PRHDT and CDR2 is FYEKMQ (reference sequence). This CDR3 has 12 residues. CDR3 amino acids: CASSLGVNEQFF. The CDR3 coding sequence is TGTGCCAGCAGCTTAGGAGTCAATGAGCAGTTCTTC.

This clonotype came up a few times. The V gene is TRBV5-1, the J gene TRBJ1-1; 10 bases line up with TRBD1. J was trimmed by 4 bases and V by 3 bases; bases with no gene match: 6. The V gene's germline CDR1 is SGHRS and CDR2 YFSETQ. The length of the CDR3 is 15 residues. CDR3 region: CASSSRDRGITEAFF. The DNA for the CDR3 is TGCGCCAGCAGCTCCCGGGACAGGGGTATCACTGAAGCTTTCTTT.

This chain uses TRBV7-2 with TRBJ2-4, with D perhaps assigned TRBD1 or TRBD2 (5 bases each). The CDR3 loop spans 15 amino acids. V lost 5 bases to trimming and J lost 4 bases, with 15 bases between them. CDR1 and CDR2 from the germline V gene are SGHTA and FQGNSA. The CDR3 nucleotides are TGTGCCAGCAGCCTAGGGGAGCGGAGGAAAAACATTCAGTACTTC. The encoded protein is CASSLGERRKNIQYF.

This clonotype was seen repeatedly, ten times or more. The rearrangement uses TRBV6-1 and TRBJ1-3, with D hard to call. The CDR3 covers 14 residues. Germline V CDR1 and CDR2: MNHNS, SASEGT. V lost 2 bases to trimming and J lost 4 bases, with 9 bases between them. The CDR3 spells CASSELSRGNTIYF. CDR3 DNA: TGTGCCAGCAGTGAACTCTCCCGGGGAAACACCATATATTTT.

With respect to this clonotype: One end of the junction fails to match germline, which may point to a read error. This chain uses TRBV5-8 with TRBJ2-7, with a tentative D call TRBD2 (6 bases). This CDR3 region has 13 residues. Germline-derived CDR1 and CDR2 are SGHTS and YDEGEE. CDR3 residues: CASSLRDSCEQYF. In DNA form, the CDR3 reads TGTGCCAGCAGCCTACGGGACTCCTGCGAGCAGTACTTC.

To note about this clonotype: At one of its ends the junction is not consistent with the germline gene, which may arise from a read error. The rearrangement joins TRBV29-1 to TRBJ2-2, with D perhaps TRBD1 or TRBD2 (5 bases each). Germline loops: CDR1 SQVTM, CDR2 ANQGSEA. CDR3 size: 14 residues. The CDR3: CSVEGGSRTGALFF. CDR3 nucleotide sequence: TGCAGCGTTGAAGGTGGGAGTCGGACCGGGGCGCTGTTTTTT.

As regards this clonotype: One junction end disagrees with the germline gene, perhaps due to a read error. The V call is TRBV7-9, the J call TRBJ2-1; TRBD2 matches at 8 bases. The CDR3 is made up of 16 amino acids. Germline CDR1 is SEHNR and CDR2 is FQNEAQ (reference sequence). CDR3 nucleotide sequence: TGTGCCAGAAGCTTAGCGCAAAGCGGGGGCACAAGAGGGCAGTTCTTC. Amino acid sequence: CARSLAQSGGTRGQFF. The entire variable domain, with the rest obtained from reference TRBV7-9 and TRBJ2-1, is as follows: DTGVSQNPRHKITKRGQNVTFRCDPISEHNRLYWYRQTLGQGPEFLTYFQNEAQLEKSRLLSDRFSAERPKGSFSTLEIQRTEQGDSAMYLCARSLAQSGGTRGQFFGPGTRLTVL.

This clonotype was found many times. The V and J genes are TRBV15 and TRBJ1-4; D call uncertain. With 5 bases removed from V and 0 bases from J, the gap between germline ends came to 16 bases. The CDR3 is made up of 17 amino acids. Germline CDR1 and CDR2: LNHNV and YYDKDF (reference sequence). The CDR3 coding sequence is TGTGCCACCAGCGGAATAGCAGAGGATACAACTAATGAAAAACTGTTTTTT. It translates to CATSGIAEDTTNEKLFF. Together with reference TRBV15 and TRBJ1-4, the CDR3 gives the full variable domain: DAMVIQNPRYQVTQFGKPVTLSCSQTLNHNVMYWYQQKSSQAPKLLFHYYDKDFNNEADTPDNFQSRRPNTSFCFLDIRSPGLGDTAMYLCATSGIAEDTTNEKLFFGSGTQLSVL.

As regards this clonotype: A much more abundant neighbour one base away suggests this may be a read error. The chain carries TRBV7-3 and TRBJ2-3, with 16 bases identical to TRBD2. Germline V lookup: CDR1 SGHTA, CDR2 FQGTGA. The CDR3 totals 22 residues. CDR3 amino acids: CARSLRQPLGLAGGPGTDTQYF. CDR3 sequence (DNA): TGTGCCAGAAGCTTACGGCAACCTTTGGGACTAGCGGGAGGGCCTGGCACAGATACGCAGTATTTT.

This clonotype appeared once. A much larger clonotype is one base distant, so this may be a read error. The chain joins TRBV20-1 to TRBJ2-1; TRBD2 matches 14 bases. V gave up 6 bases and J gave up 5 bases; unmatched junction bases: 3. The CDR3 has 14 residues. CDR1 and CDR2 from the germline V gene are DFQATT and SNEGSKA (reference sequence). CDR3 bases: TGCAGTGCCGGGACTAGCGGGAGTGACAATGAGCAGTTCTTC. Translating gives CSAGTSGSDNEQFF.

This clonotype was recorded many times. The chain couples TRBV2 to TRBJ2-7; D remains unclear. Trimming removed 6 bases at V and 3 bases at J, with 9 bases between. Per the germline V gene, CDR1 is SNHLY and CDR2 is FYNNEI. This CDR3 spans 12 amino acids. The CDR3 bases are TGTGCCAGCAGGGATGAGAACTACGAGCAGTACTTC. This gives the protein CASRDENYEQYF. Using reference TRBV2 and TRBJ2-7 for the parts outside the CDR3, the full variable domain is EPEVTQTPSHQVTQMGQEVILRCVPISNHLYFYWYRQILGQKVEFLVSFYNNEISEKSEIFDDQFSVERPDGSNFTLKIRSTKLEDSAMYFCASRDENYEQYFGPGTRLTVT.

In regard to this clonotype: This clone may be a read error of a much larger clone one base away. The rearrangement uses TRBV11-2 and TRBJ2-7; 8 bases are a match to TRBD1. The germline V gene encodes CDR1 SGHAT and CDR2 FQNNGV. After removal of 7 bases from V and 4 bases from J, the junction contained 9 bases not matched to a gene. The CDR3 has 14 amino acids. The CDR3 sequence: CASTLGQGSYEQYF. The DNA for the CDR3 is TGTGCCAGCACCCTAGGACAGGGTTCATACGAGCAGTACTTC.

There are many counts of this clonotype. The chain recombines TRBV11-3 with TRBJ2-3; 12 bases align to TRBD1. V gave up 5 bases and J gave up 3 bases; unmatched junction bases: 6. The CDR3 is 16 residues long. CDR1 is SGHNT, CDR2 YENEEA, per germline. The CDR3 here is CASSPRDRGLTDTQYF. The CDR3 DNA reads TGTGCCAGCAGCCCGAGGGACAGGGGGCTGACAGATACGCAGTATTTT.

On this clonotype: This may be a read error, as it is one base from a much larger clone. The chain links TRBV6-2 or TRBV6-3 to TRBJ2-7, with a possible D match to TRBD1 (5 bases). V lost 5 bases and J lost 3, with 26 bases in between. Germline-derived CDR1 and CDR2 are MNHEY and SVGEGT. This CDR3 comprises 18 residues. Here the CDR3 DNA reads TGTGCCAGCAGTCATGCCCCGTGGGGCCGAAAACCGGTCTACGAGCAGTACTTC. Its translation is CASSHAPWGRKPVYEQYF.

J is TRBJ2-1 and V is TRBV11-3; 7 nucleotides align to TRBD2. V trimming: 5 bases; J trimming: 6 bases; junction bases outside the gene matches: 7. Germline CDR1 reads SGHNT; CDR2 reads YENEEA. The CDR3 has 14 residues. The CDR3 sequence: CASSGWGGSNEQFF. In DNA, the CDR3 is TGTGCCAGCAGCGGATGGGGGGGAAGCAATGAGCAGTTCTTC.

The chain uses TRBV11-3 and TRBJ2-5; 8 positions match TRBD1. The CDR3 is made up of 15 amino acids. V shed 6 bases, J shed 5 bases, and the junction held 11 bases outside the gene matches. CDR1 SGHNT and CDR2 YENEEA come from the germline V gene. The DNA for the CDR3 is TGTGCCAGCAGACCTCCAGACAGGGGAGAGGAGACCCAGTACTTC. This translates into CASRPPDRGEETQYF.

Comment on this clonotype: This clone may be a read error of a much larger clone one base away. This sequence joins TRBV4-3 and TRBJ1-5, with D possibly being TRBD1 (5 bases). The germline V gene has CDR1 LGHNA and CDR2 YSLEER. The CDR3 sequence is 15 residues long. Trimming took 4 bases from V and 4 from J, leaving 14 bases between them. CDR3 sequence (DNA): TGCGCCAGCAGCCTTCTTTTAGGGGAGAATCAGCCCCAGCATTTT. Encoded protein: CASSLLLGENQPQHF.